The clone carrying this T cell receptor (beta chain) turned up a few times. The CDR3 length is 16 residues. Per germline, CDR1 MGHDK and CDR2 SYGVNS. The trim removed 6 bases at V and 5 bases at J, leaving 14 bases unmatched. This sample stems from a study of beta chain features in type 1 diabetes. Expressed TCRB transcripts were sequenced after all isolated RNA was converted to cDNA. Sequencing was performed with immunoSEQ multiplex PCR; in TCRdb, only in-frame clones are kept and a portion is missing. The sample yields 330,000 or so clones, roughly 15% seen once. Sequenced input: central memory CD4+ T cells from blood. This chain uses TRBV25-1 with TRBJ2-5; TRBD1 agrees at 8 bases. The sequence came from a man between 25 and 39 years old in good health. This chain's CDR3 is CASSKPKTGGGETQYF. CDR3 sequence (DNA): TGTGCCAGCAGCAAACCAAAAACAGGGGGTGGGGAGACCCAGTACTTC.